A selection of T cell receptor beta chains follows, all from one sample in a study of Graves' ophthalmopathy and Graves' hyperthyroidism. Using its own MiXCR run on the multiplex PCR reads, TCRdb lists one record per CDR3 protein. Of roughly 380,000 distinct CDR3 sequences listed, approximately 15% are singletons. Sequenced input: peripheral blood. All receptors derive from a woman between 18 and 29 years old with stable Graves' hyperthyroidism. The CDR3 runs from the conserved cysteine through the conserved F or W. Each record gives: V gene, clone size, J gene, D gene, CDR3 DNA, CDR3 protein. The D gene is left open where the match is weak. Clone size is shown for a subset of rows, as once, few, many or a class of expanded clone.

TRBV2,many,TRBJ1-1,TRBD1,TGTGCCAGGAGCCAAGACAGGGGTCTGAACACTGAAGCTTTCTTT,CARSQDRGLNTEAFF
TRBV19,many,TRBJ1-5,-,TGTGCCAGTAGTATAAATCGACAAAGCAATCAGCCCCAGCATTTT,CASSINRQSNQPQHF
TRBV6-5,many,TRBJ2-4,TRBD1,TGTGCCAGCAGTTACGGGCGGACAGGGGGCGAGATTCAGTACTTC,CASSYGRTGGEIQYF
TRBV2,-,TRBJ1-5,-,TGTGCCAGCAGTGAAGATGCACAGGGAGGTCAGCCCCAGCATTTT,CASSEDAQGGQPQHF
TRBV12-3/TRBV12-4,-,TRBJ2-7,-,TGTGCCAGCTGCCCCTCGACCTACGAGCAGTACTTC,CASCPSTYEQYF
TRBV29-1,many,TRBJ2-7,-,TGCAGCGTTGCCGGCTCCGCGGATATGTACGAGCAGTACTTC,CSVAGSADMYEQYF
TRBV12-3/TRBV12-4,many,TRBJ1-2,-,TGTGCCAGCAGTTCACAGCTTAACTATGGCTACACCTTC,CASSSQLNYGYTF
TRBV29-1,-,TRBJ2-5,TRBD2,TGCAGCGTTGGTCTAGCGGGGGATGGGACCCAGTACTTC,CSVGLAGDGTQYF
TRBV9,many,TRBJ1-3,-,TGTGCCAGCAGCACGGACATCTACTCTGGAAACACCATATATTTT,CASSTDIYSGNTIYF
TRBV6-2/TRBV6-3,-,TRBJ1-1,TRBD1,TGTGCCAGCAGTTACAGGCCTTTTACAGGGGGCCCGGGTGAAGCTTTCTTT,CASSYRPFTGGPGEAFF
TRBV30,-,TRBJ2-5,-,TGTGCCTGCCGACTACTACAAGAGACCCAGTACTTC,CACRLLQETQYF
TRBV5-1,-,TRBJ1-5,-,TGCGCCAGCAGCTTAGGACCAATCAATCAGCCCCAGCATTTT,CASSLGPINQPQHF
TRBV6-5,once,TRBJ2-7,-,TGTGCCAGCAGTTACTCTGGGGTTGGCTACGAGCAGTACTTC,CASSYSGVGYEQYF
TRBV20-1,many,TRBJ1-1,-,TGCAGTGCTACAGGGGTCCTGAACACTGAAGCTTTCTTT,CSATGVLNTEAFF
TRBV6-1,many,TRBJ2-4,TRBD2,TGTGCCAGCAGTGAAATACTAGCGGGGGGACTAGCCAAAAACATTCAGTACTTC,CASSEILAGGLAKNIQYF
TRBV7-3,-,TRBJ2-5,-,TGTGCCAGCAGCTTCAGGGACTCAGAGACCCAGTACTTC,CASSFRDSETQYF
TRBV7-2,many,TRBJ2-5,TRBD1,TGTGCCAGCAGCCGACAGGGAAGGGAGACCCAGTACTTC,CASSRQGRETQYF
TRBV25-1,many,TRBJ1-1,-,TGTGCCAGCAGTCCTACGGTCCAGGTGAGCACTGAAGCTTTCTTT,CASSPTVQVSTEAFF
TRBV11-1,many,TRBJ1-1,-,TGTGCCAGCAGCCAGGACATGAGGGAGAACACTGAAGCTTTCTTT,CASSQDMRENTEAFF
TRBV2,many,TRBJ1-2,-,TGTGCCAGCCCGGGGGGTAATGGCTACATCTTC,CASPGGNGYIF
TRBV5-5,few,TRBJ1-6,TRBD1,TGTGCCAGCAGCTTAAAGACAGGGGTGGATTCACCCCTCCACTTT,CASSLKTGVDSPLHF
TRBV24-1,many,TRBJ1-5,TRBD1,TGTGCCACCAGTGATTCGGGACAGGGGGCCAGACAGCCCCAGCATTTT,CATSDSGQGARQPQHF
TRBV5-8,many,TRBJ1-2,TRBD1,TGTGCCAGCAGCACTCCGGGACAGGGAATGAAAGGCTACACCTTC,CASSTPGQGMKGYTF
TRBV7-2,many,TRBJ1-1,-,TGTGCCAGCAGCCCTCTCGGATTCGGGAGCGTTAGCACTGAAGCTTTCTTT,CASSPLGFGSVSTEAFF
TRBV19,many,TRBJ1-2,-,TGTGCCAGTAGTCCCACGGACGGCGCTAACTATGGCTACACCTTC,CASSPTDGANYGYTF
TRBV12-3/TRBV12-4,many,TRBJ2-7,-,TGTGCCAGCAGTTTTAGGTCTAGCAATCCCTACGAGCAGTACTTC,CASSFRSSNPYEQYF
TRBV7-2,many,TRBJ2-5,-,TGTGCCAGCAGCTTAGAGCCGGGACCACAAGAGACCCAGTACTTC,CASSLEPGPQETQYF
TRBV7-2,many,TRBJ2-1,-,TGTGCCAGCAGCTTAGGTGGTCAGACTGGGGATGAGCAGTTCTTC,CASSLGGQTGDEQFF
TRBV5-1,many,TRBJ1-1,-,TGCGCCAGCAGCTTGCTGGGTATGAACACTGAAGCTTTCTTT,CASSLLGMNTEAFF
TRBV29-1,many,TRBJ1-2,-,TGCAGCGTTGTCCCCCCGGCCAACTATGGCTACACCTTC,CSVVPPANYGYTF
TRBV15,-,TRBJ1-2,-,TGTGCCACCAGCAGAGATCCGGACGGTCTGGCTGGCTACACCTTC,CATSRDPDGLAGYTF
TRBV10-3,few,TRBJ2-7,-,TGTGCCATCAGTGAGGGGGTGGGGTACGAGCAGTACTTC,CAISEGVGYEQYF
TRBV19,many,TRBJ2-7,TRBD1,TGTGCCAGTAGTGGGACAGGCAGACTCTACGAGCAGTACTTC,CASSGTGRLYEQYF
TRBV7-6,-,TRBJ1-1,TRBD1,TGTGCCAGCTGCTTAACAGCAGGGGGCACTGAAGCTTTCTTT,CASCLTAGGTEAFF
TRBV10-3,few,TRBJ1-1,TRBD1,TGTGCCATCAGTGAGACCCCGACAGGGGGCCTCGCTTTCTTT,CAISETPTGGLAFF
TRBV7-2,many,TRBJ1-5,-,TGTGCCAGCAGCTCGAGACATGAGAATCAGCCCCAGCATTTT,CASSSRHENQPQHF
TRBV28,-,TRBJ1-1,TRBD1,TGTGCCAGCAGTTCGTTGACAGGGGGCTACATGAACACTGAAGCTTTCTTT,CASSSLTGGYMNTEAFF
TRBV11-2,many,TRBJ1-1,TRBD1,TGTGCCAGCAGCTTTTGTGTGGACAGGTTTATGAACACTGAAGCTTTCTTT,CASSFCVDRFMNTEAFF
TRBV7-6,few,TRBJ1-1,TRBD1,TGTGCCAGCAGCTTGGGTCTACAGGGGAGGCGAACTGAAGCTTTCTTT,CASSLGLQGRRTEAFF
TRBV2,many,TRBJ2-7,-,TGTGCCAGCTCCCCACGACAGGCGGGGGAGCAGTACTTC,CASSPRQAGEQYF
TRBV27,once,TRBJ2-5,-,TGTGCCAGCAGTCCCCAAAGGCAGGCGAGGGGGACCCAGTACTTC,CASSPQRQARGTQYF
TRBV9,many,TRBJ1-2,-,TGTGCCAGCAGACGGGACGAACTAGATGGCTACACCTTC,CASRRDELDGYTF
TRBV7-8,many,TRBJ1-5,-,TGTGCCAGCAGCTCTCAGATCCGGCAGCCCCAGCATTTT,CASSSQIRQPQHF
TRBV11-2,-,TRBJ2-2,-,TGTGCCAGCAGCCCTCGCCCCCGGACGGCGAACACCGGGGAGCTGTTTTTT,CASSPRPRTANTGELFF
TRBV6-1,many,TRBJ2-7,TRBD1,TGTGCCAGCAGTGTCGACCGGGACAGATCCTACGAGCAGTACTTC,CASSVDRDRSYEQYF
TRBV6-1,many,TRBJ2-7,-,TGTGCCAGCAGGCAGACAGGTGGCGGGTACGAGCAGTACTTC,CASRQTGGGYEQYF
TRBV19,many,TRBJ1-2,-,TGTGCCAGTAGTAGCGCAGCGAGGGGCTACACCTTC,CASSSAARGYTF
TRBV12-3/TRBV12-4,-,TRBJ1-2,-,TGTGCCAGCAGTTTAGGGCATCAAGGCTACACCTTC,CASSLGHQGYTF
TRBV11-1,many,TRBJ2-7,-,TGTGCCAGCAGCCCGGGGGAGGCCTACGAGCAGTACTTC,CASSPGEAYEQYF
TRBV6-1,few,TRBJ1-1,-,TGTGCCAGCAGTATGGCGGCCGTGAACACTGAAGCTTTCTTT,CASSMAAVNTEAFF
TRBV25-1,many,TRBJ1-5,-,TGTGCCAGCAGTGGGATCCAATACAGGGTATGGAATCAGCCCCAGCATTTT,CASSGIQYRVWNQPQHF
TRBV7-8,many,TRBJ1-6,TRBD1,TGTGCCAGCAGCTCGGGGGGGACAGGATCTTATTCACCCCTCCACTTT,CASSSGGTGSYSPLHF
TRBV6-4,many,TRBJ1-5,-,TGTGCCAGCAGTGACGACCGCCGCCTATATAGCAATCAGCCCCAGCATTTT,CASSDDRRLYSNQPQHF
TRBV20-1,many,TRBJ1-2,-,TGCAGTGCTAGATCCTTTAATTTACAGGGTAACTATGGCTACACCTTC,CSARSFNLQGNYGYTF
TRBV7-9,-,TRBJ2-7,-,TGTGCCAGCAGCTTAACGGACCAGCAGTACTTC,CASSLTDQQYF
TRBV18,few,TRBJ1-2,-,TGTGCCAGCTCACCACGCCAGGACTGGGATAGAGGCTACACCTTC,CASSPRQDWDRGYTF
TRBV6-1,many,TRBJ1-6,TRBD1,TGTGCCAGCAGGGGACAGGGAGCAAATAATTCACCCCTCCACTTT,CASRGQGANNSPLHF